This entry describes one T cell receptor beta chain. What this receptor recognizes is not known. Qualities for individual bases were not recorded, and no much larger clone is one base off. The data were taken from a study of cytomegalovirus exposure and HLA in healthy donors (TCRdb year 2017). The study in broad terms: According to an earlier analysis of 587 of the donors, 200 million or so T cells yielded 120 million or so unique TCR beta sequences and approximately 280 Gb of sequence data. Among around 400 genotyped donors of the cohort, an average of approximately 240,000 unique TCR beta nucleotide sequences was sequenced per donor, of which about 18% were non-productive. Of the roughly 430 genotyped donors, about 80% fell in the genetic ancestry cluster associated with self-reported Caucasian donors. In addition to the first cohort of several hundred subjects, a separate validation cohort of 120 different subjects was used. Genome-wide SNP genotypes for about 65% of the roughly 670 donors were used in a later genetic analysis, which treated that subset as a discovery cohort. All discovery cohort repertoires had been generated using a single sequencing platform. An early release covering just under 650 HLA-typed donors comprised approximately 290 gigabases of sequencing data and 65 million to 100 million unique TCR sequences. Four to six DR-DQ haplotypes were handled as single units for association and clustering, since linkage in the cohort was strong. HLA typing included class I and class II loci at four-digit resolution. Donor age, sex, ethnicity and CMV serostatus were compiled together with the repertoire data. To decide whether each TCR beta V gene segment behaved as functional or pseudogenic, an earlier analysis of some 600 of the donors relied on high-throughput TCR beta sequencing. To predict cytomegalovirus infection status, the study combined high-throughput TCR immunosequencing, statistical association of individual TCRs with disease status, and machine learning. The study aimed to test whether cataloging public T cell receptors could reveal signatures of past pathogen exposure. The later analysis used no new phenotypic data to find candidate immune exposures, relying instead on TCR beta sequences and their occurrence across donors. The T cell repertoires of 670 or so subjects were profiled by immunosequencing and related to cytomegalovirus serostatus. The number of donors typed differed by locus, with 629-630 for A, B, C, DRB1 and DQB1, 522 for DQA1, some 570 for DPA1, and under 490 for DPB1. In a later analysis, previously published TCR beta repertoires from 600 to 850 donors were re-analyzed and high-resolution HLA genotyping was added so that TCR occurrence patterns could be studied. Findings and caveats that apply to the study as a whole: Because HLA typing was unavailable for some donors at each locus, only the typed subset was used in association tests. Several of the top co-occurrence clusters appeared to be linked to parvovirus B19, influenza, CMV and Epstein-Barr virus, according to a later analysis. The sequencing pipeline was judged likely to have produced a cluster of highly shared sequence variants as a technical artifact. The only immune exposure information available for the cohort was CMV serostatus. A later analysis associated about 16,000 TCR beta sequences with specific HLA alleles at a false discovery rate of 0.05. In this cohort, only TCR beta chains were sequenced, and detectable features were limited by the absence of alpha or paired-chain data. Cytomegalovirus status was reported to be diagnosed by the classifier with high specificity and sensitivity in both the original and validation cohorts. The 87-base-pair reads could not distinguish some IMGT-functional V segments, including TRBV6-2 and TRBV6-3, so those segments were excluded. A later analysis found that most CMV-associated TCR beta chains appeared HLA-restricted, with HLA associations seemingly driven largely by CMV exposure. In vitro tests confirmed that three of the cytomegalovirus-associated TCR beta chains recognize cytomegalovirus antigens. A further reported finding was that TCR beta sequences accurately predicted the HLA-A and HLA-B alleles for most subjects in the first cohort. A later genetic analysis associated a missense DCLRE1C variant with V-gene and J-gene trimming of TCR beta chains, and an independent cohort replicated the association. Presence/absence analyses assumed roughly uniform sequencing depth across donors, an assumption that may not hold. The authors suggested that the approach could potentially be generalized to other disease states and immunological phenotypes. In a later analysis, TCR association rates were found to vary across HLA loci, with the most associated TCRs seen for DRB1 alleles and the fewest for HLA-C alleles. While some public TCRs were present in many individuals, most TCR sequences turned up only very rarely across donors. Linkage disequilibrium might explain the correlated functional status among segregating V segments, but an unknown experimental factor could not be excluded. A total of 150 to 200 TCR beta chains were listed by the study as associated with cytomegalovirus. A later genetic analysis reported fewer N-insertions in productive TCRs among donors in an Asian-associated ancestry cluster than the approximately 670-donor mean. Compared with equally common non-associated chains, HLA-associated TCR beta chains in a later analysis were more clonally expanded and had lower generation probabilities. The earlier analysis of approximately 590 of the donors excluded roughly 17 rarely observed V segments, including chromosome 9 orphons, because counts were too low. Broadly in line with IMGT annotations, most TCR beta V segments showed up in productive rearrangements about 87% or about 30% of the time in an earlier analysis of 450 to 750 of the donors. When HLA alleles, especially DR and DQ, strongly co-occurred, TCR associations were difficult to assign to individual alleles.

The cohort consisted of 650 to 700 healthy bone marrow donors. Cohort members were all nominally healthy when sampled, although unrecorded immune exposures were likely present. The donor tested CMV seronegative and was one of the 352 seronegative cohort members. Each donor provided a peripheral blood sample, and peripheral blood mononuclear cells were used for TCR beta sequencing. Genomic DNA extraction from the blood cell samples was performed with the Qiagen DNeasy Blood Extraction Kit. Receptor amplification or capture employed the immunoSEQ multiplex PCR assay. The multiplex PCR relied on a mix of 60 forward primers for TCR Vbeta segments and 13 reverse primers for TCR Jbeta segments. Amplification of the CDR3 region of rearranged TCR beta genes was performed with a multiplex PCR assay on genomic DNA. The amplified TCR beta libraries were sequenced on the Illumina HiSeq System as 87-base-pair reads. The authors' analysis ran thus. A later analysis tallied some 79 million unique TCR beta chains across the approximately 670 repertoires, and approximately 11 million of those chains were shared by two or more donors. A nearest-neighbor algorithm error-corrected the raw reads and collapsed the reads into unique sequences, merging closely related sequences to remove PCR and sequencing errors. CDR3 sequences were aligned to IMGT reference sequences to assign V, D and J gene segments. For a sequence to be retained, a match of at least six nucleotides to both a V gene segment and a J gene segment was required. A rearrangement counted as productive if the CDR3 had no stop codons and remained in frame with V and J, and every other rearrangement counted as non-productive. CDR3 was defined by IMGT convention, running from the second conserved V-encoded cysteine to the conserved J-encoded phenylalanine. The earlier analysis of about 500 of the donors excluded sequences that lacked an unambiguous match to a single V gene segment. In an earlier analysis of approximately 610 of the donors, V segments were called functional above 56.7% productive rearrangements and were called segregating when the between-donor standard deviation exceeded 5%. A statistical classification framework was built to diagnose cytomegalovirus status from the catalog of TCR beta chain sequences. In a later analysis, V and J genes were assigned by comparing TCR nucleotide sequences against IMGT/GENE-DB human TR gene sequences. In a later analysis, CDR3 sequences and most-parsimonious VDJ recombination scenarios were assigned using the TCRdist pipeline. In a later analysis, each TCR beta chain was defined by its CDR3 amino acid sequence together with its V-gene family, and reads lacking a unique V-gene family were excluded. To address suspected cross-contamination and a sequencing artifact, a later analysis removed approximately 590 highly shared, low-generation-probability nucleotide sequences. In a later analysis, a clonal expansion index for each public chain was calculated from normalized within-repertoire ranks of inferred template counts. In a later analysis, generation probabilities were computed with a VDJ recombination model fitted to out-of-frame rearrangements, and the resulting probabilities were checked against IGoR. Hypergeometric tests were used in a later analysis to score TCR-TCR, TCR-HLA and TCR-CMV co-occurrence, with a repertoire-size bias correction applied to the TCR pairs. False discovery rates were estimated in a later analysis by permuting HLA or CMV assignments 20 times. In a later analysis, co-occurring TCRs were grouped with DBSCAN, and TCRdist sequence similarity was added when clustering was performed within HLA-allele-positive subsets. Repertoires with fewer than 30,000 or more than 120,000 public chains, plus five repertoires with anomalous nucleotide sharing, were excluded from co-occurrence clustering. Drawn from immuneACCESS, this table holds only the in-frame rearrangements with V and J called that TCRdb kept. Clones are partly lost; checked studies trace under half to an unresolved V gene and leave the rest unexplained. V, J and clone size are those of that table, while D and trimming were read from the DNA. Across this sample there are 100,000 to 150,000 clones, with around 86% seen only once. The ten largest clones capture around 0.7% of the sample.

Looking up the germline V gene yields CDR1 MGHRA and CDR2 YSYEKL. Including the terminal cysteine and phenylalanine, the CDR3 comprises 14 residues. Just CDR3 DNA is preserved here, 42 bases in frame from base 1. Relative to germline, V is 1 base shorter and J is 14 bases shorter, with 17 bases between their ends. Specimen: PBMCs. The chain employs TRBV4-1 and TRBJ1-4; the D gene lacks a confident call. This clonotype originated in a man younger than 30 in good health and CMV-seronegative. In nucleotide form, the sequence is TGCGCCAGCAGCCAAGGCCCCCCCGGGTTCGGGCTGTTTTTT. It is translated as CASSQGPPGFGLFF.